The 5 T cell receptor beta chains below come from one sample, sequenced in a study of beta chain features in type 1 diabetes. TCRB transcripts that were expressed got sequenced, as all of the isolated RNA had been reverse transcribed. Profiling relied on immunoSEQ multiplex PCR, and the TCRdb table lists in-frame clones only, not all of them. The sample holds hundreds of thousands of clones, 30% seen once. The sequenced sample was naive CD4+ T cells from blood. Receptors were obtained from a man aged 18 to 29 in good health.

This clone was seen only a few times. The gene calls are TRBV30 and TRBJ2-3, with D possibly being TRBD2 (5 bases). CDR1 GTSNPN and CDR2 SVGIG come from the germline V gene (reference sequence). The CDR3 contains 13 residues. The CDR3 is CALRQRSTDTQYF. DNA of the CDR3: TGTGCTCTAAGGCAGCGGAGCACAGATACGCAGTATTTT.

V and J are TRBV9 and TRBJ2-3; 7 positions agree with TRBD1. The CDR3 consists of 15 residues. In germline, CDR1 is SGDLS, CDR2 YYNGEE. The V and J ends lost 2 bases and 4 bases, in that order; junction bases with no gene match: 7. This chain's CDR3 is CASSVDGQAPDTQYF. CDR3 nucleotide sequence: TGTGCCAGCAGCGTGGACGGACAGGCCCCAGATACGCAGTATTTT.

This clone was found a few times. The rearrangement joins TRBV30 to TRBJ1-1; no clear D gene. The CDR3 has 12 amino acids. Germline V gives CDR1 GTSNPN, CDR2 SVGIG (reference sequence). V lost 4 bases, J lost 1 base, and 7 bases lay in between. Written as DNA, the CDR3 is TGTGCCTGGACGATTAGGAACACTGAAGCTTTCTTT. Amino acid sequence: CAWTIRNTEAFF.

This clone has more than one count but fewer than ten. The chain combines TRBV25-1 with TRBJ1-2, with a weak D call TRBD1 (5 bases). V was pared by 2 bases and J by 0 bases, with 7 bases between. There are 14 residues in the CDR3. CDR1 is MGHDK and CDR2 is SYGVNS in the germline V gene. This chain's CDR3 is CASSEQGTNYGYTF. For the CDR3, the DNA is TGTGCCAGCAGTGAACAGGGCACTAACTATGGCTACACCTTC.

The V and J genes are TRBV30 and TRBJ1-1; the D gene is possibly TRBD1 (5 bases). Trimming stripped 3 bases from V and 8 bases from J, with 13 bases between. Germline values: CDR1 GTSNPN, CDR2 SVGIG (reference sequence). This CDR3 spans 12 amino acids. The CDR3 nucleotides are TGTGCCTGGAGGTACGGCAGGGCCGAAGCTTTCTTT. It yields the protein CAWRYGRAEAFF. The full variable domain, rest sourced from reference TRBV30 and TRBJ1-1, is SQTIHQWPATLVQPVGSPLSLECTVEGTSNPNLYWYRQAAGRGLQLLFYSVGIGQISSEVPQNLSASRPQDRQFILSSKKLLLSDSGFYLCAWRYGRAEAFFGQGTRLTVV.